These T cell receptor beta chains were read from a single sample in a study of blood T cell repertoires in COVID-19. Here immunoSEQ multiplex PCR was the method, and the copy in TCRdb shows in-frame clones only, minus some. Of 200,000 to 300,000 clones listed, roughly 90% are singletons. The sequenced material came from peripheral blood. The receptor source for this set is a man in his 60s who had recovered from COVID-19. Each CDR3 is given with its conserved first and last residue. The D gene is left open where the match is weak. A row's size may be missing; if present it is once, few, many or a size class.

v_gene	j_gene	abundance	d_gene	CDR3nt	CDR3aa
TRBV29-1	TRBJ2-7	-	TRBD1	TGCAGCGTTGAAGATCCAGGGGGCGTCTCGCAGTACTTC	CSVEDPGGVSQYF
TRBV4-1	TRBJ1-5	-	-	TGCGCCAGCAGCCAATCTACTACGGGAATAGGGCCCCAGCATTTT	CASSQSTTGIGPQHF
TRBV11-2	TRBJ2-7	-	TRBD1	TGTGCCAGCAGCTTGATCAGGGGGCAAGGTGAGCAGTACTTC	CASSLIRGQGEQYF
TRBV7-8	TRBJ2-1	-	TRBD1	TGTGCCAGCAGCCCCATAGACCGGGGAGGGACAGGGGTTCCCAATGAGCAGTTCTTC	CASSPIDRGGTGVPNEQFF
TRBV11-2	TRBJ2-1	-	-	TGTGCCAGCAGCTTAGACTATAACAATGAGCAGTTCTTC	CASSLDYNNEQFF
TRBV30	TRBJ1-2	-	TRBD1	TGTGCCTGGGAGGGGACAGGGGTTGGAGGCTACACCTTC	CAWEGTGVGGYTF
TRBV19	TRBJ1-5	few	TRBD1	TGTGCCAGTAGGTCCGGGACAGGGCCCCGGCAGCCCCAGCATTTT	CASRSGTGPRQPQHF
TRBV6-5	TRBJ1-2	-	TRBD1	TGTGCCAGCAGTTCCTTGACAGGGAGCTACTATGGCTACACCTTC	CASSSLTGSYYGYTF
TRBV18	TRBJ2-7	-	TRBD2	TGTGCCAGCTCACCCCAGACTAGCGGGTACGAGCAGTACTTC	CASSPQTSGYEQYF
TRBV7-9	TRBJ2-1	-	-	TGTGCCAGCAGCTTAGCGGGGCTGAATGAGCAGTTCTTC	CASSLAGLNEQFF
TRBV4-1	TRBJ1-1	-	TRBD1	TGCGCCAGCAGCCAAGGTATGGGACAGGTGGCCGTGAACACTGAAGCTTTCTTT	CASSQGMGQVAVNTEAFF
TRBV5-5	TRBJ1-4	-	TRBD1	TGTGCCAGCAGCCCGTACGACAGGGTCACTAATGAAAAACTGTTTTTT	CASSPYDRVTNEKLFF
TRBV18	TRBJ2-7	-	TRBD1	TGTGCCAGCTCACTATCAGACAGGGCCTACGAGCAGTACTTC	CASSLSDRAYEQYF
TRBV18	TRBJ1-2	-	-	TGTGCCAGCTCACCACAGAAAGCTTCCGGCTACACCTTC	CASSPQKASGYTF
TRBV19	TRBJ1-4	-	-	TGTGCCAGTATTGGTCTAGGGGCCGTCCGTGAAAAACTGTTTTTT	CASIGLGAVREKLFF
TRBV6-6	TRBJ1-5	-	-	TGTGCCAGCACCCCGGCGGGTCAGCCCCAGCATTTT	CASTPAGQPQHF
TRBV19	TRBJ1-6	-	-	TGTGCCAGTAGTATCGAGGGTTCGAATAATTCACCCCTCCACTTT	CASSIEGSNNSPLHF